This T cell receptor (beta chain) was identified in a study of T cells in tumors after PD-1 blockade. V lost 0 bases and J 7 bases, leaving 12 bases between the germline ends. Germline V gene data show CDR1 as SGHDN and CDR2 as FVKESK. CDR3 length equals 15 residues. Only in-frame clones appear in the TCRdb table, and some are missing; sequencing was by immunoSEQ multiplex PCR. The repertoire holds about 59,000 clones, with over 75% as singletons. The source of this sequence is a human donor with basal cell carcinoma. The sample consisted of PBMCs, taken before anti-PD-1 treatment. The chain recombines TRBV14 with TRBJ2-2; D may be TRBD1 (5 bases). The CDR3 sequence is CASSQDRVLFGELFF. Here the CDR3 DNA reads TGTGCCAGCAGCCAAGACAGGGTCCTTTTCGGGGAGCTGTTTTTT.